This TCR beta chain emerged from a study of CD8+ T cells in alopecia areata. Study background: Patients in the treated group were given tofacitinib by mouth, 5 to 10 mg twice a day. Overall study findings and caveats: With patients, TCR sharing proved less clear than in mice, a difference possibly related to HLA. How baseline CD8+ expansion relates to response remains uncertain (there was one nonresponder).

The V end lost 4 bases, the J end lost 4 bases, and 17 bases lay between the germline ends. Per the germline V gene, CDR1 is SGHRS and CDR2 is YFSETQ. The CDR3 totals 15 residues. Treatment: oral pan-JAK inhibitor, 5-10 mg twice daily. Researchers gathered lesional scalp punch biopsies and peripheral blood from patients with alopecia areata. As concerns this clone: Its antigen is unidentified.

RNA extraction was followed by reverse transcription into cDNA, which acted as the sequencing template. Data came from immunoSEQ multiplex PCR; TCRdb stores just in-frame clones and leaves some out. The table includes about 220,000 clones, about 57% detected once. This TCR derives from a human donor with alopecia areata. Sequenced material: CD4+ T cells sorted from blood, taken at week 4, from a patient treated with tofacitinib. The chain carries TRBV5-1 and TRBJ2-5, with D maybe TRBD2 (6 bases). CDR3 residues: CASSVTGRRGETQYF. The CDR3 region has the DNA TGCGCCAGCAGCGTGACCGGGAGACGGGGAGAGACCCAGTACTTC.